This T cell receptor (beta chain) comes out of a study of chemoradiotherapy in HPV16-positive cancers. Turning to this clone: Its target is unknown.

Whole-study results and caveats: HPV-responsive T-cell expansion during chemoradiotherapy was linked to improved recurrence-free survival in HPV16-positive patients.

Assay used: immunoSEQ multiplex PCR; TCRdb lists only in-frame clones, some missing. The data show around 68,000 clones, around nine tenths seen once. Trimming left V 2 bases short and J 0 bases short, with 10 bases between. Germline V gene lookup returns CDR1 SGHRS and CDR2 YFSETQ. The CDR3 loop spans 15 amino acids. The rearrangement links TRBV5-1 to TRBJ2-3; D is unresolved. This specimen consisted of blood, obtained from a patient who underwent chemoradiotherapy. This TCR was recovered from a human donor with HPV-associated anogenital cancer. As DNA, the CDR3 is TGCGCCAGCAGCTTTCCGATCGGGAGCACAGATACGCAGTATTTT. Protein sequence: CASSFPIGSTDTQYF.